Each of the 9 T cell receptor beta chains below was sequenced from the same sample in a study of a mutant IDH1 vaccine in newly diagnosed glioma. TCRdb keeps only in-frame clones here, not all; method: immunoSEQ multiplex PCR. The sample lists 31,000 or so clones, roughly 78% occurring once. As to time point: week 11, during vaccination. Doses consisted of 300 ug of mutant IDH1 20-mer peptide each, paired with topical imiquimod. Antigens of these TCRs are unknown. The sample in question was PBMCs, obtained from a glioma patient whose treatment included an IDH1 peptide vaccine. These receptors were taken from a man aged 25-45 years with glioma.

The chain couples TRBV6-1 to TRBJ1-5; 7 bases match TRBD1. The germline V gene encodes CDR1 MNHNS and CDR2 SASEGT. V lost 1 base, J lost 6 bases, and 3 bases stayed unmatched. CDR3 size: 14 residues. In DNA, the CDR3 is TGTGCCAGCAGTGAAGGACAGGGTGGTCAGCCCCAGCATTTT. Amino acids: CASSEGQGGQPQHF.

This clone has just one count. The genes are TRBV7-2 and TRBJ2-7, with D possibly being TRBD1 or TRBD2 (5 bases each). Germline V gives CDR1 SGHTA, CDR2 FQGNSA. V lost 0 bases, J lost 2 bases, and 8 bases lay in between. CDR3 size: 14 residues. CDR3 bases: TGTGCCAGCAGCTTAGCGGGGACCGCCTACGAGCAGTACTTC. Protein: CASSLAGTAYEQYF.

V is TRBV10-2 and J is TRBJ1-1, with D possibly matching TRBD1 (6 bases). Germline lookup yields CDR1 WSHSY and CDR2 SAAADI. Trimming pared 8 bases from V and 6 bases from J, leaving 22 bases between. CDR3 length: 15 residues. In DNA form, the CDR3 reads TGCGCCAGCCACCTAGCGGGGGCGCGTGCTGCTGAAGCTTTCTTT. Amino acids: CASHLAGARAAEAFF.

The gene calls are TRBV28 and TRBJ1-5, with 8 bases that match TRBD1. V dropped 6 bases and J dropped 7; count of bases not matched to a gene: 8. This CDR3 has 14 residues. Looked up from germline, CDR1 is MDHEN and CDR2 is SYDVKM. CDR3 loop: CASSLQGAVQPQHF. The CDR3 coding sequence is TGTGCCAGCAGCCTTCAGGGGGCTGTGCAGCCCCAGCATTTT.

This clone was seen only a few times. This chain connects TRBV6-4 to TRBJ1-1, with D uncertain. The germline gives CDR1 MRHNA, CDR2 SNTAGT. V was trimmed by 8 bases and J by 6 bases, leaving 16 bases between them. This CDR3 spans 13 amino acids. CDR3 amino acids: CASAIDREAEAFF. Written as DNA, the CDR3 is TGTGCCAGCGCCATCGATCGGGAGGCTGAAGCTTTCTTT.

J is TRBJ1-5 and V is TRBV19, with D possibly matching TRBD1 (5 bases). CDR1 is LNHDA and CDR2 is SQIVND in the germline V gene (reference sequence). The CDR3 is 13 residues long. V was clipped by 5 bases and J by 7 bases, with 12 bases between them. In nucleotides, the CDR3 is TGTGCCAGTAGTTATGGGGGGAACCAGCCCCAGCATTTT. It encodes CASSYGGNQPQHF.

This clone came up a few times. The chain is built from TRBV19 and TRBJ2-1, with 8 positions matching TRBD2. The germline V gene has CDR1 LNHDA and CDR2 SQIVND (reference sequence). The CDR3 is made up of 21 amino acids. V dropped 3 bases and J dropped 3; count of bases not matched to a gene: 22. CDR3 sequence reads: CASSIFGLAGNQSPNYNEQFF. CDR3 bases: TGTGCCAGTAGTATTTTCGGTTTAGCGGGGAACCAATCCCCTAACTACAATGAGCAGTTCTTC.

This rearrangement joins TRBV7-2 to TRBJ2-5; D possibly corresponds to TRBD1 (5 bases). With 5 bases removed from V and 2 bases from J, the gap between germline ends came to 15 bases. This CDR3 contains 15 residues. Per the germline V gene, CDR1 is SGHTA and CDR2 is FQGNSA. CDR3 sequence: CASSALFPGQETQYF. The CDR3 DNA reads as TGTGCCAGCAGCGCACTCTTCCCAGGGCAAGAGACCCAGTACTTC.

For the CDR3, the DNA is TGTGCCAGCGGACTAGGGGACAACAATGAGCAGTTCTTC. This encodes CASGLGDNNEQFF. The rearrangement joins TRBV7-9 to TRBJ2-1, with a weak D call TRBD2 (7 bases). CDR1 and CDR2 (germline): SEHNR, FQNEAQ (reference sequence). V was clipped by 8 bases and J by 5 bases, with 13 bases between them. The CDR3 has 13 amino acids. Full variable domain (missing parts from reference TRBV7-9 and TRBJ2-1): DTGVSQNPRHKITKRGQNVTFRCDPISEHNRLYWYRQTLGQGPEFLTYFQNEAQLEKSRLLSDRFSAERPKGSFSTLEIQRTEQGDSAMYLCASGLGDNNEQFFGPGTRLTVL.